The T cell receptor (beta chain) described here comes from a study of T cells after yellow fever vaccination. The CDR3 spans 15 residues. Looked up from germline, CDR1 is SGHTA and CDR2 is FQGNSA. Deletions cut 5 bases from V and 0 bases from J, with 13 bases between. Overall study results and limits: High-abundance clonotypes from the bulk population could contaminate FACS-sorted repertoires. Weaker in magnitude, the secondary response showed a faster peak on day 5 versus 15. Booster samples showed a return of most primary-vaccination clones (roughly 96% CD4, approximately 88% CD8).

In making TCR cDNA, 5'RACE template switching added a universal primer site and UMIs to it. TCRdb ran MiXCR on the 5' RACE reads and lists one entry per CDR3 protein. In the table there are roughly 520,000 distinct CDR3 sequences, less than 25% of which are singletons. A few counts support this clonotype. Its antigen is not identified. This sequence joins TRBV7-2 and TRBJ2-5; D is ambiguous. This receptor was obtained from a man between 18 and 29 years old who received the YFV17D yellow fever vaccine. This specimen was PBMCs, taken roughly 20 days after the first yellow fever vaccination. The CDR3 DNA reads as TGTGCCAGCAGCCTAGGCCCTAATTACCAAGAGACCCAGTACTTC. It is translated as CASSLGPNYQETQYF.